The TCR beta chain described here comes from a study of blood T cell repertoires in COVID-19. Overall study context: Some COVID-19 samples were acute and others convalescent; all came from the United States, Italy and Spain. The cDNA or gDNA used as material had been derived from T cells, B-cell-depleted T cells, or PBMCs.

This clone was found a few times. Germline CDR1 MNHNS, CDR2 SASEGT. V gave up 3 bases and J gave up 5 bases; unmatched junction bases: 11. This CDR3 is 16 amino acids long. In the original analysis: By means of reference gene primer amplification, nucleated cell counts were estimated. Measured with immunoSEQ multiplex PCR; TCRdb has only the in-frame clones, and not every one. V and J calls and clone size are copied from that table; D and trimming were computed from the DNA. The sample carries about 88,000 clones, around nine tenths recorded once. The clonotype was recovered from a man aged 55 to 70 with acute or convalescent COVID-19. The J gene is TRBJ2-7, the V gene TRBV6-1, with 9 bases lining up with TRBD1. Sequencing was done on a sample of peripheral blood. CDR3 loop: CASSELPGQGQHEQYF. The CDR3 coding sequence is TGTGCCAGCAGTGAGCTTCCGGGACAGGGTCAACACGAGCAGTACTTC.